The TCR beta chain described here comes from a study of T-cell memory formation after mild COVID-19. Study-wide points: Still unconfirmed is whether the second-wave clones peaking on day 37 recognized SARS-CoV-2.

TCRdb re-analysed the 5' RACE reads in MiXCR, keeping a single row per CDR3 protein. The sample holds 200,000 to 250,000 distinct CDR3 sequences, around 30% seen once. The ends lost 4 bases at V and 6 bases at J; junction bases unmatched: 7. The CDR3 extends over 14 amino acids. Germline lookup yields CDR1 GTSNPN and CDR2 SVGIG (reference sequence). Of note for this clonotype: Its antigen is not known.

The sequence was obtained from an adult woman who had mild COVID-19 (a few samples of this study predate the infection). Cell type and time point are not known. This chain joins TRBV30 and TRBJ2-1; 9 bases line up with TRBD2. Sample: PBMCs or a T cell subset sorted from them (not recorded which). CDR3 region: CAWNQGLARNEQFF. The CDR3 DNA sequence: TGTGCCTGGAATCAAGGACTAGCGCGCAATGAGCAGTTCTTC.